Listed below are T cell receptor beta chains from one sample, sequenced in a study of blood T cell repertoires in COVID-19. TCRdb keeps only in-frame clones here, not all; method: immunoSEQ multiplex PCR. The sample gives around 190,000 clones, 84% of which show up once; roughly 13% is in the top ten. What was sequenced was peripheral blood. The origin of the receptors is a human donor in a cohort sampled during active COVID-19. Each CDR3 is given with its conserved first and last residue. The order of the fields is CDR3 protein, CDR3 DNA, V gene, D gene, J gene, clone size. D genes are given only for firm matches. Clone size is shown for a subset of rows, as once, few, many or a class of expanded clone.

CASSNREGIPYAF TGTGCCAGCAGTAACCGGGAAGGAATCCCCTATGCCTTC TRBV6-6 - TRBJ1-2 -
CASSQEQGDNEQFF TGTGCCAGCAGCCAAGAGCAGGGGGACAATGAGCAGTTCTTC TRBV4-2 TRBD1 TRBJ2-1 -
CATSDLGFSGSSQETQYF TGTGCCACCAGTGATTTAGGCTTTAGCGGGAGTAGCCAAGAGACCCAGTACTTC TRBV24-1 TRBD2 TRBJ2-5 -
CSATGGNGNEQFF TGCAGCGCCACAGGGGGCAATGGGAATGAGCAGTTCTTC TRBV29-1 TRBD1 TRBJ2-1 medium-sized
CAWGLRLQYF TGTGCCTGGGGTCTTCGGTTGCAGTATTTT TRBV30 - TRBJ2-3 -
CASSLGQIKTDTQYF TGCGCCAGCAGCTTGGGACAGATAAAAACAGATACGCAGTATTTT TRBV5-1 - TRBJ2-3 once
CASTLDRGRTEAFF TGTGCCAGCACCCTGGACAGGGGGCGAACTGAAGCTTTCTTT TRBV7-8 TRBD1 TRBJ1-1 few
CASSLMTGSGEQYF TGTGCCAGCAGTTTGATGACAGGGAGTGGCGAGCAGTACTTC TRBV6-5 TRBD1 TRBJ2-7 once
CASSLSPGEGYGYTF TGCGCCAGCAGCTTGTCGCCAGGCGAAGGCTATGGCTACACCTTC TRBV5-1 - TRBJ1-2 -
CASRHRGLAGGRDNEQFF TGTGCCAGCAGGCACAGGGGGTTAGCGGGAGGAAGGGATAATGAGCAGTTCTTC TRBV3-1/TRBV3-2 TRBD2 TRBJ2-1 -
CASSFSSGDYYNEQFF TGTGCCAGCAGTTTCTCCTCGGGAGACTATTACAATGAGCAGTTCTTC TRBV27 - TRBJ2-1 -
CASSLVRNTGELFF TGCGCCAGCAGCTTGGTTAGGAACACCGGGGAGCTGTTTTTT TRBV5-1 - TRBJ2-2 -
CATSRSDRELTEAFF TGTGCCACCAGCCGGTCTGACAGGGAGCTCACTGAAGCTTTCTTT TRBV15 TRBD1 TRBJ1-1 -
CASSPTGSRDTEAFF TGTGCCAGCAGCCCTACAGGGTCCAGGGACACTGAAGCTTTCTTT TRBV11-2 - TRBJ1-1 -
CASSQEGGARWNEQYF TGTGCCAGCAGCCAAGAAGGGGGGGCGCGGTGGAACGAGCAGTACTTC TRBV4-2 - TRBJ2-7 -
CASRTTGGPLGYGYTF TGTGCCAGCAGAACGACAGGGGGCCCCCTTGGATATGGCTACACCTTC TRBV28 TRBD1 TRBJ1-2 -
CATSDPGLGRAFF TGTGCCACCAGTGATCCGGGACTGGGGAGGGCTTTCTTT TRBV24-1 - TRBJ1-1 -